The clone carrying this T cell receptor (beta chain) was counted at least ten times. The antigen remains unidentified. The CDR3 runs to 16 residues. Germline V CDR1 and CDR2: SGHTA, FQGNSA. Trimming took off 4 bases at V and 2 bases at J, with 15 bases between the two ends. The data derive from a study of T cell repertoires in cytomegalovirus infection. Study results and limitations: The study found HLA-C-restricted CMV-specific TCR beta clonotypes dominating the ex vivo response.

Each CDR3 protein gets one entry after TCRdb re-called the reads with MiXCR. The sample lists some 940,000 distinct CDR3 sequences, around 32% occurring once. This clonotype was sampled from a human donor in good health (CMV status not recorded). Some clones in this sample may be carry-over from other donors' samples. V is TRBV7-2 and J is TRBJ1-5; weak D call: TRBD1 (5 bases). The specimen comprised cultured CD8+ T cells from PBMCs, sampled from culture after CMV antigen stimulation. The CDR3 DNA reads as TGTGCCAGCAGCTCCCCAGGGAGAGGGGGCAATCAGCCCCAGCATTTT. Amino acid sequence: CASSSPGRGGNQPQHF.